The 18 T cell receptor beta chains below come from one sample, sequenced in a study of read filtering for tumor transcriptome and immune sequencing. From about 400 ng of RNA, a library with molecular barcoded alpha/delta and beta/gamma adaptors was made. Each CDR3 protein gets one entry after TCRdb re-called the reads with MiXCR. The repertoire holds 45,000 to 50,000 distinct CDR3 sequences, approximately 12% seen once, with just over 14% in the top ten. Input material: a population of CD138-negative cells sorted from bone marrow. The source of these receptors is a donor at least 40 years old with multiple myeloma.

This clonotype was seen many times. V is TRBV29-1 and J is TRBJ2-7; 8 bases agree with TRBD2. V lost 4 bases to trimming and J lost 5 bases; unmatched junction nucleotides: 4. This CDR3 has 12 amino acids. Germline V gene sequence: CDR1 SQVTM, CDR2 ANQGSEA. This CDR3 is CSVGGRGDEQYF. Here the CDR3 DNA reads TGCAGCGTTGGGGGGCGGGGGGACGAGCAGTACTTC.

This clonotype was seen ten or more times. V gene TRBV29-1 combines with J gene TRBJ2-5, with 7 bases fitting TRBD2. The CDR3 length is 14 residues. Trimming removed 7 bases from V and 9 bases from J; junction bases left unmatched: 17. Germline V CDR1 and CDR2: SQVTM, ANQGSEA. Here the CDR3 DNA reads TGCAGCGGATCTAGCGGAATAATGGGGGAGGCCCAGTACTTC. It translates to CSGSSGIMGEAQYF.

This clonotype was seen at least ten times. The chain joins TRBV18 to TRBJ2-1; D gene uncertain. Trimming took 1 base from V and 13 from J, leaving 14 bases between them. This CDR3 has 13 amino acids. Germline V CDR1 and CDR2: KGHSH, LQKENI. CDR3 sequence reads: CASSPLSQWAQFF. The DNA of the CDR3 is TGTGCCAGCTCACCACTTTCCCAGTGGGCTCAGTTCTTC.

This clonotype was found many times. V usage is TRBV6-6 and J usage is TRBJ1-1; TRBD1 is a possible D gene (5 bases). V dropped 4 bases and J dropped 7 bases, with 16 bases sitting between them. This CDR3 comprises 14 residues. In germline, CDR1 is MNHNY, CDR2 SVGAGI (reference sequence). CDR3 coding DNA: TGTGCCAGCAGTTCGACGGGGCCGGTGGATGAAGCTTTCTTT. This encodes CASSSTGPVDEAFF.

This clonotype was seen at least ten times. The gene calls are TRBV6-5 and TRBJ1-1; no reliable D call. CDR3 length equals 14 residues. Trimming took 6 bases from V and 8 from J, leaving 19 bases between them. Germline V gene lookup returns CDR1 MNHEY and CDR2 SVGAGI. The CDR3 DNA reads TGTGCCAGCAGCTCCCAGCAGACGGGTAGGGAAGCTTTCTTT. It is translated as CASSSQQTGREAFF.

This clonotype was seen repeatedly, ten times or more. V is TRBV5-1 and J is TRBJ1-1, with D uncertain. CDR3 length: 14 amino acids. The germline CDR1 and CDR2 sequences are SGHRS and YFSETQ. V lost 7 bases and J lost 1, with 14 bases in between. This CDR3 is CASGVGWGNTEAFF. The CDR3 region has the DNA TGCGCCAGCGGTGTAGGATGGGGGAACACTGAAGCTTTCTTT.

This clonotype has ten or more counts. This chain links TRBV18 with TRBJ2-5, with 9 bases fitting TRBD1. Germline assignment: CDR1 KGHSH and CDR2 LQKENI. CDR3 length equals 13 residues. With 5 bases clipped from V and 5 bases from J, the junction kept 3 bases outside the gene matches. The CDR3 bases are TGTGCCAGCTCATTCGGACAGGGGGAGACCCAGTACTTC. It is translated as CASSFGQGETQYF. The full variable domain, completed using reference TRBV18 and TRBJ2-5, is NAGVMQNPRHLVRRRGQEARLRCSPMKGHSHVYWYRQLPEEGLKFMVYLQKENIIDESGMPKERFSAEFPKEGPSILRIQQVVRGDSAAYFCASSFGQGETQYFGPGTRLLVL.

There are many counts of this clonotype. This chain links TRBV20-1 with TRBJ1-1, with 9 bases fitting TRBD1. Germline V CDR1 and CDR2: DFQATT, SNEGSKA (reference sequence). Germline trimming cut 6 bases from V and 3 bases from J; bases unmatched to any gene: 8. CDR3 length: 14 residues. The CDR3 loop is CSADRGGRDTEAFF. The CDR3 DNA reads TGCAGTGCAGACAGGGGGGGGCGGGACACTGAAGCTTTCTTT.

This clonotype was observed a handful of times. A much larger clone lies one base from this, so it may be a read error. J is TRBJ2-5 and V is TRBV29-1; perhaps TRBD1 as D (6 bases). In germline, CDR1 is SQVTM, CDR2 ANQGSEA. The CDR3 sequence is 13 residues long. V was trimmed by 5 bases and J by 1 base, leaving 11 bases between them. CDR3 nucleotides: TGCAGCGTTAGTAGAGGGGGCCAAGAGACCCAGTACTTC. Its protein is CSVSRGGQETQYF.

A single count supports this clonotype. A single base is all that separates this from a far larger clone, so a read error is likely. The chain uses TRBV11-2 and TRBJ2-1, with D perhaps being TRBD1 or TRBD2 (5 bases each). There are 16 residues in the CDR3. Germline V gene sequence: CDR1 SGHAT, CDR2 FQNNGV. V lost 1 base and J lost 12, with 22 bases in between. CDR3 nucleotides: TGTGCCAGCAGCTTAGGACCGGGACCGCGGGCTCATATGCAGTTCTTC. It codes for CASSLGPGPRAHMQFF.

This clonotype was counted at least ten times. J is TRBJ2-1 and V is TRBV14; TRBD1 or TRBD2 may be the D gene (5 bases each). This CDR3 has 16 residues. Germline V CDR1 and CDR2: SGHDN, FVKESK. Trimming pared 2 bases from V and 1 base from J, leaving 12 bases between. The CDR3: CASSQKKGSSYNEQFF. The CDR3 nucleotides read TGTGCCAGCAGCCAAAAAAAGGGGAGTTCCTACAATGAGCAGTTCTTC.

This clonotype was seen ten or more times. The V gene is TRBV27, the J gene TRBJ2-5, with a tentative D call TRBD2 (6 bases). Germline CDR1 is MNHEY and CDR2 is SMNVEV (reference sequence). The ends were cut back, 2 bases at V and 5 bases at J, with 18 bases in the middle. The CDR3 contains 16 residues. The CDR3 sequence: CASSLGYRQGGETQYF. For the CDR3, the DNA is TGTGCCAGCAGTTTAGGGTATCGGCAGGGAGGCGAGACCCAGTACTTC.

This chain uses TRBV27 with TRBJ2-7; 7 bases fit TRBD2. CDR3 length equals 13 residues. V trimming: 3 bases; J trimming: 4 bases; junction bases outside the gene matches: 3. CDR1 is MNHEY and CDR2 is SMNVEV in the germline V gene (reference sequence). The CDR3 DNA reads as TGTGCCAGCAGTTTGGACGGGGGGTACGAGCAGTACTTC. This sequence encodes CASSLDGGYEQYF.

This clonotype was counted at least ten times. The chain carries TRBV5-6 and TRBJ2-7, with D perhaps matching TRBD1 (5 bases). The CDR3 runs 15 residues. Germline values: CDR1 SGHDT, CDR2 YYEEEE. V lost 0 bases and J lost 4, with 14 bases in between. The CDR3 DNA follows: TGTGCCAGCAGCTTGGGCTGGCAGGGTATGTACGAGCAGTACTTC. Its protein is CASSLGWQGMYEQYF.

This clonotype was recorded many times. The DNA of the CDR3 is TGTGCCAGTAGTTCTGGACTAGCGGGGAACACAGATACGCAGTATTTT. Translated: CASSSGLAGNTDTQYF. This chain uses TRBV19 with TRBJ2-3; 12 positions match TRBD2. The V segment lost 5 bases and the J segment 2 bases; nucleotides outside the gene matches: 5. The germline gives CDR1 LNHDA, CDR2 SQIVND (reference sequence). CDR3 length: 16 amino acids.

For this clonotype: A much larger clone lies a single base off, so this may be a read error. V usage is TRBV27 and J usage is TRBJ2-6; D ambiguous. The germline V gene has CDR1 MNHEY and CDR2 SMNVEV (reference sequence). The CDR3 covers 14 residues. Here the CDR3 reads CAGSSSRGANVLTF. CDR3 in DNA: TGTGCCGGCAGTTCCAGCCGAGGGGCCAACGTCCTGACTTTC.

The table lists this clonotype with a few counts. The V and J genes are TRBV5-4 and TRBJ2-2, with 13 bases identical to TRBD2. With 5 bases clipped from V and 6 bases from J, the junction kept 10 bases outside the gene matches. The CDR3 runs 17 residues. Per germline, CDR1 SGHNT and CDR2 YYREEE (reference sequence). CDR3: CASSPTSGRFGAGELFF. CDR3 in DNA: TGTGCCAGCAGTCCGACTAGCGGGAGGTTTGGGGCCGGGGAGCTGTTTTTT.

In this sample, this clonotype turned up many times. An end of the junction does not agree with germline; a read error may underlie this. This chain links TRBV7-9 with TRBJ2-1; a possible D gene is TRBD2 (5 bases). Germline loops: CDR1 SEHNR, CDR2 FQNEAQ (reference sequence). The CDR3 has 15 amino acids. The CDR3 DNA sequence: TGTGCCAGCAGCGTAGCGCGAAGCTCCTACAATGAGCAGTTCTTC. This gives the protein CASSVARSSYNEQFF.